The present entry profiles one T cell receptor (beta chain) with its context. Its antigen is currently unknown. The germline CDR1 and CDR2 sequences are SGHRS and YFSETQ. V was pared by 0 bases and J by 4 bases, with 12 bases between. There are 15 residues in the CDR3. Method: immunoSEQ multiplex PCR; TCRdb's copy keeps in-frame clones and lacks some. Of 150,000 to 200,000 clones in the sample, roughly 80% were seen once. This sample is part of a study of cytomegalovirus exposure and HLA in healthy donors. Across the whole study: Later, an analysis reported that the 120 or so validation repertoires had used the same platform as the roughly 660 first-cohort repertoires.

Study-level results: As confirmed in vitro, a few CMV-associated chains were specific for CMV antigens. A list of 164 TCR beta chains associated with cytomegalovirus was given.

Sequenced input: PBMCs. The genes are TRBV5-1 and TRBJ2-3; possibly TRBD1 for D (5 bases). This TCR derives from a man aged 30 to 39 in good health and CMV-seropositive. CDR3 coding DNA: TGCGCCAGCAGCTTGGACAGGAGTCCCCCAGATACGCAGTATTTT. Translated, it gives CASSLDRSPPDTQYF.